This entry features one TCR beta chain sequence. There is no known antigen for this receptor. No per-base quality is available; no much larger clone lies one base away. To sequence the TCRbeta CDR3 region, genomic DNA was isolated from the sorted cells. The immunoSEQ Assay was used to sequence the TCRbeta CDR3 regions. TCRdb mirrors the immuneACCESS table, restricted to in-frame sequences. Some clones are absent from its copies; in checked studies, under half trace to an unresolved V gene, and the reason for the others is unknown. Recorded for this sample are over 65,000 clones; around 83% of them occurred a single time. The biggest ten clones account for around 2.1% of the sample. Patients with autoimmune disease history or receiving systemic immunosuppression were excluded from the trial. Peripheral blood for TCR sequencing was collected from all dose cohorts at baseline, on cycle 4 day 1, and on cycle 7 day 1. Samples were obtained from an open-label, multicenter, first-in-human phase I dose-escalation trial of ivuxolimab. Adults with locally advanced or metastatic melanoma, renal cell, hepatocellular, or head and neck squamous cell carcinoma were enrolled in the trial. CD4+ and CD8+ T cells were sorted separately from peripheral blood before TCR sequencing.

The sample belongs to a study of OX40 agonist ivuxolimab in advanced cancers. Broadly, across the study: Ivuxolimab was an agonistic, fully human IgG2 monoclonal antibody directed against OX40 (CD134), a costimulatory receptor. In the dose-escalation cohort, 82.7% of patients were male, and the mean age was around 60 years, with a range of roughly 20 to 80. Partial responses occurred in three dose-escalation patients: two with cutaneous melanoma and one with hepatocellular carcinoma. Intravenous ivuxolimab was administered to patients every 2 weeks at six dose levels: 0.01, 0.1, 0.3, 1.5, 3 and 10 mg/kg. Patients were allowed to have had prior anti-PD-1, anti-PD-L1 or anti-CTLA-4 therapy, and around 43% of the dose-escalation patients had been treated with checkpoint inhibitors. The point of sequencing TCRbeta in the periphery was to test whether ivuxolimab changed TCR sequence diversity and drove clonal T-cell expansion. Among the approximately 54 dose-escalation patients, about 19 had hepatocellular carcinoma, approximately 15 melanoma, 9 renal cell carcinoma and 9 head and neck cancer. The monotherapy dose-escalation portion (N = 52 patients) of the phase I ivuxolimab trial is reported in the paper. Findings and caveats that apply to the study as a whole: In the 0.1-3.0 mg/kg groups, partial responders were among the patients with the lowest normalized peripheral clonal expansion, particularly in CD8+ T cells. After ivuxolimab, CD8+ T cells had more expanded clones than CD4+ T cells on average. Clonal expansion of both CD4+ and CD8+ blood T cells was observed from baseline to week 6 at doses 0.1 to 3.0 mg/kg. Low levels of normalized T-cell clonal expansion were also seen in some nonresponding patients. The antigen specificity of the peripheral T cells that underwent clonal expansion was not determined.

Unmatched junction bases come to 5, with V trimmed by 3 bases and J by 3 bases. The CDR3 starts with the cysteine, ends with the phenylalanine, and has 15 residues. Only the CDR3 region is kept as DNA, spanning 45 bases read in frame from base 1. Per the germline V gene (reference sequence), SGHNT is the CDR1 and YYREEE is the CDR2. This TCR was recovered from an adult with an advanced solid tumor such as melanoma, head and neck, liver or kidney cancer. Sample: CD4+ or CD8+ T cells sorted from blood, taken in a trial of the OX40 agonist ivuxolimab. The chain is encoded by TRBV5-4 joined to TRBJ2-7; 11 nucleotides in the junction match TRBD1. The sequenced DNA is TGTGCCAGCAGCTCAAGGACAGGGGGCGACTACGAGCAGTACTTC. It encodes CASSSRTGGDYEQYF.